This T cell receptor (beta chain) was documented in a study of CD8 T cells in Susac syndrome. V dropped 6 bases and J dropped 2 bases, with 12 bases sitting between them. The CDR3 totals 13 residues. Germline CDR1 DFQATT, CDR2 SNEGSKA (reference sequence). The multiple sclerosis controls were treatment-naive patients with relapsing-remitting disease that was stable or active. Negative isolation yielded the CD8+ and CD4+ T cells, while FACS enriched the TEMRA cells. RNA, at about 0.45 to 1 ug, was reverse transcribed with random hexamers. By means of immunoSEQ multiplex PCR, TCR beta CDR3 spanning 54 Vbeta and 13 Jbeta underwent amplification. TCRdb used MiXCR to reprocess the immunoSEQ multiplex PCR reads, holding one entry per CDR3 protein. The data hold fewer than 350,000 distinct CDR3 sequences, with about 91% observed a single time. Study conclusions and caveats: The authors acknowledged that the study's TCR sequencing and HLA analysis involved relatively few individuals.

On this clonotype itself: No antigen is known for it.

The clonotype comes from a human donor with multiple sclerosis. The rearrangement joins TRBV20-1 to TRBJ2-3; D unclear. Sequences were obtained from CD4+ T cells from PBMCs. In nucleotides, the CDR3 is TGCAGTGCGGTCTGGGGTCCCACAGATACGCAGTATTTT. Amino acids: CSAVWGPTDTQYF.